These T cell receptor beta chains were read from a single sample in a study of T cells after yellow fever vaccination. TCRdb re-derived calls from the 5' RACE reads in MiXCR, one entry per CDR3 protein. The sample holds fewer than 650,000 distinct CDR3 sequences, 20% to 25% seen once. Here the sequenced sample was PBMCs, taken 20 to 25 days after the first yellow fever vaccination. These receptor sequences come from a man aged 18 to 29 who received the YFV17D yellow fever vaccine. The CDR3 runs from the conserved cysteine through the conserved F or W. D genes are given only for firm matches. Size tells how often a clone was seen (once, few, many) or the class of an expanded clone, and some rows leave it out.

J | V | D | size | CDR3 | DNA
TRBJ1-2 | TRBV7-9 | NA | NA | CASSPGLLVDYGYTF | TGTGCCAGCAGCCCTGGACTTTTAGTCGACTATGGCTACACCTTC
TRBJ1-1 | TRBV7-2 | NA | few | CASSDRTGKAFF | TGTGCCAGCAGCGACAGGACTGGTAAAGCTTTCTTT
TRBJ2-5 | TRBV7-9 | NA | few | CASSSSAGGEETQYF | TGTGCCAGCAGCTCGTCCGCGGGCGGAGAAGAGACCCAGTACTTC
TRBJ2-5 | TRBV16 | NA | NA | CASRPQSWETQYF | TGTGCCAGCAGACCCCAGAGTTGGGAGACCCAGTACTTC
TRBJ1-6 | TRBV10-3 | NA | few | CAISEIWGEAPGSPLHF | TGTGCCATCAGTGAGATTTGGGGGGAAGCTCCCGGGTCACCCCTCCACTTT
TRBJ1-1 | TRBV6-2/TRBV6-3 | NA | many | CASSGIGGGVNTEAFF | TGTGCCAGCTCAGGTATCGGGGGCGGAGTGAACACTGAAGCTTTCTTT
TRBJ1-6 | TRBV10-3 | TRBD1 | NA | CAISDRDRGSPLHF | TGTGCCATCAGTGATAGGGACAGGGGTTCACCCCTCCACTTT
TRBJ2-4 | TRBV9 | NA | NA | CASSPERSGGKIIGSKNIQYF | TGTGCCAGCAGCCCAGAGAGATCCGGGGGCAAAATAATCGGGTCCAAAAACATTCAGTACTTC
TRBJ2-7 | TRBV27 | TRBD2 | few | CASRLAGASSYEQYF | TGTGCCAGCAGACTAGCGGGGGCTTCCTCCTACGAGCAGTACTTC
TRBJ1-6 | TRBV6-1 | NA | few | CASSLAQDSPLHF | TGTGCCAGCAGTCTGGCACAGGATTCACCCCTCCACTTT
TRBJ2-2 | TRBV20-1 | NA | NA | CSARNRRKNTGELFF | TGCAGTGCTAGGAACAGAAGGAAGAACACCGGGGAGCTGTTTTTT
TRBJ2-7 | TRBV6-2/TRBV6-3 | NA | NA | CASSYAGPYEQYF | TGTGCCAGCAGTTACGCCGGACCCTACGAGCAGTACTTC
TRBJ1-1 | TRBV20-1 | NA | few | CSALPIYRQNEAFF | TGCAGTGCTCTCCCTATCTACAGGCAGAATGAAGCTTTCTTT
TRBJ2-2 | TRBV6-5 | NA | few | CASSYSWNTGELFF | TGTGCCAGCAGTTACAGTTGGAACACCGGGGAGCTGTTTTTT
TRBJ1-1 | TRBV20-1 | NA | few | CSARDGVVTEAFF | TGCAGTGCTAGAGACGGCGTGGTCACTGAAGCTTTCTTT
TRBJ2-1 | TRBV6-1 | NA | few | CASSSGGYGGGYNEQFF | TGTGCCAGCTCCTCTGGTGGCTACGGGGGTGGCTACAATGAGCAGTTCTTC
TRBJ2-1 | TRBV11-3 | NA | few | CASSLQAYNEQFF | TGTGCCAGCAGCTTACAGGCTTACAATGAGCAGTTCTTC
TRBJ2-1 | TRBV6-4 | TRBD2 | NA | CASSDWASGAYNEQFF | TGTGCCAGCAGTGATTGGGCTAGCGGGGCTTACAATGAGCAGTTCTTC
TRBJ2-6 | TRBV20-1 | NA | few | CSAKRGANVLTF | TGCAGTGCTAAACGGGGGGCCAACGTCCTGACTTTC
TRBJ2-5 | TRBV5-1 | NA | NA | CASSLSLGETQYF | TGCGCCAGCAGCTTATCCTTGGGAGAGACCCAGTACTTC
TRBJ2-2 | TRBV12-3/TRBV12-4 | NA | NA | CASSLVRTNTGELFF | TGTGCCAGCAGTTTAGTGCGGACGAACACCGGGGAGCTGTTTTTT
TRBJ1-5 | TRBV10-2 | NA | few | CASSAGALGQPQHF | TGCGCCAGCAGTGCAGGGGCGCTAGGGCAGCCCCAGCATTTT
TRBJ2-2 | TRBV20-1 | NA | NA | CSARTTGGVTGELYF | TGCAGTGCTAGAACTACAGGGGGGGTAACCGGGGAGCTGTATTTT
TRBJ2-1 | TRBV6-2/TRBV6-3 | TRBD1 | NA | CASSYLDRRYNEQFF | TGTGCCAGCAGTTACCTGGACAGGCGCTACAATGAGCAGTTCTTC
TRBJ2-7 | TRBV5-6 | TRBD1 | NA | CASRWGTDYEQYF | TGTGCCAGCAGGTGGGGGACAGACTACGAGCAGTACTTC
TRBJ2-3 | TRBV7-2 | NA | NA | CASRGSRHGGTDTQYF | TGTGCCAGCAGGGGGTCACGCCATGGGGGCACAGATACGCAGTATTTT
TRBJ2-1 | TRBV14 | TRBD2 | NA | CASSQVLGLAGLRQFF | TGTGCCAGCAGCCAAGTATTGGGACTAGCGGGACTCCGGCAGTTCTTC
TRBJ1-6 | TRBV12-3/TRBV12-4 | NA | few | CASSQNSPLHF | TGTGCCAGCAGCCAAAATTCACCCCTCCACTTT